This TCR beta chain was documented in a study of T cell responses to AZD1222 COVID-19 vaccine. General study findings and limits: Nearly half of spike-specific TCRs reportedly target unmutated variant regions.

CDR1 MGHDK and CDR2 SYGVNS come from the germline V gene. The CDR3 runs to 18 residues. V gave up 2 bases and J gave up 1 base; unmatched junction bases: 10. Notes on this clone: What it binds is not known.

The table came from immunoSEQ multiplex PCR; TCRdb's copy has only in-frame clones and leaves some out. The top ten clones hold approximately 15% of a sample with about 57,000 clones, around 87% of them seen once. The V and J genes are TRBV25-1 and TRBJ2-7; 11 positions match TRBD2. The receptor was isolated from an adult in good health. The specimen comprised peripheral blood, sampled on day 0 of AZD1222 vaccination. CDR3 bases: TGTGCCAGCAGTGAAAGTAGGGGACTAGCGGCGCTTTCCTACGAGCAGTACTTC. Translating gives CASSESRGLAALSYEQYF.